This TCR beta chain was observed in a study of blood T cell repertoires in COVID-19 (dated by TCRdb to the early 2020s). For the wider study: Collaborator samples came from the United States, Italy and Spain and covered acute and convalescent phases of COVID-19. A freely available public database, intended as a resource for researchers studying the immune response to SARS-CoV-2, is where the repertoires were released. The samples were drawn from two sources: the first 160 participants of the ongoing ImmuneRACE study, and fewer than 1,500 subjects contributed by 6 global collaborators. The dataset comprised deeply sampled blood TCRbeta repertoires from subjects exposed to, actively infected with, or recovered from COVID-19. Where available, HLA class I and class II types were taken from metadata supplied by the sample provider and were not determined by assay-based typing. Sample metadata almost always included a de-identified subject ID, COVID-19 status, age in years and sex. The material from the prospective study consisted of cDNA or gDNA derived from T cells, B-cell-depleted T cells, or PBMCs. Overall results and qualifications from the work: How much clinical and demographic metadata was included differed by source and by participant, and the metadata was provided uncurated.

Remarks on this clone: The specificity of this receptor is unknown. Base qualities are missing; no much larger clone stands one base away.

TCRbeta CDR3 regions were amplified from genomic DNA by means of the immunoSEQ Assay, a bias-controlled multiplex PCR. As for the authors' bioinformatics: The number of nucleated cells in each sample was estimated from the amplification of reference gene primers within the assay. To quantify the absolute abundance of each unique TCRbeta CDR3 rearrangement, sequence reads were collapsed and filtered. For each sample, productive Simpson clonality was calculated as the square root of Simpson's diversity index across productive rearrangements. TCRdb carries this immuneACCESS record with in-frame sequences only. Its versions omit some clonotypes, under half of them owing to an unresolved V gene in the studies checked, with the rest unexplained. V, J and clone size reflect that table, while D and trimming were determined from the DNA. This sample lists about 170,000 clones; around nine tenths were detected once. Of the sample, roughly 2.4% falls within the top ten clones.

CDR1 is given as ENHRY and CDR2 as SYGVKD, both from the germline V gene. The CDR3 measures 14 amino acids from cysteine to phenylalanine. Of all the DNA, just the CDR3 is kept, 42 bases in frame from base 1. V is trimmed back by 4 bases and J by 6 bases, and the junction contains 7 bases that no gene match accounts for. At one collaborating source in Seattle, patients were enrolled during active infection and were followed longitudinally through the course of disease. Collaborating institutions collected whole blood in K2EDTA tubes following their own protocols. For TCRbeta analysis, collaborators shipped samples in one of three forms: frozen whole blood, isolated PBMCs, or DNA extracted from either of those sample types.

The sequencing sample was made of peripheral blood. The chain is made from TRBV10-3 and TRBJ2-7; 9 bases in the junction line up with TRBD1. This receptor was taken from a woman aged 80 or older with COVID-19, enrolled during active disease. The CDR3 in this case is CAISVRTGDGEQYF. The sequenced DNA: TGTGCCATCAGTGTTAGGACAGGGGACGGCGAGCAGTACTTC.